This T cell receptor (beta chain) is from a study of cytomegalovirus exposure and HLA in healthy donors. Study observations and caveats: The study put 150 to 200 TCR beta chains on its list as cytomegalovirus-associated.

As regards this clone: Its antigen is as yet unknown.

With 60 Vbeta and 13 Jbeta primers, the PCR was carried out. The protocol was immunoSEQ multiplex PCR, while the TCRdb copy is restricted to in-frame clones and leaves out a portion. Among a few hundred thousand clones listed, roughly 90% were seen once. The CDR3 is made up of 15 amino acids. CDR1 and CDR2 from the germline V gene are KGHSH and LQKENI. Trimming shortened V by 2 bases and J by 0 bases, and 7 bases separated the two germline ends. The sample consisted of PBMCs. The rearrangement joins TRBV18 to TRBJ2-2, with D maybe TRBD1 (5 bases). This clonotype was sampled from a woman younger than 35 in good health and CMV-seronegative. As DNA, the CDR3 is TGTGCCAGCTCACCAATAGGGGCGAACACCGGGGAGCTGTTTTTT. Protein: CASSPIGANTGELFF. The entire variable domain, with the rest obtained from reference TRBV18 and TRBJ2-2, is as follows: NAGVMQNPRHLVRRRGQEARLRCSPMKGHSHVYWYRQLPEEGLKFMVYLQKENIIDESGMPKERFSAEFPKEGPSILRIQQVVRGDSAAYFCASSPIGANTGELFFGEGSRLTVL.